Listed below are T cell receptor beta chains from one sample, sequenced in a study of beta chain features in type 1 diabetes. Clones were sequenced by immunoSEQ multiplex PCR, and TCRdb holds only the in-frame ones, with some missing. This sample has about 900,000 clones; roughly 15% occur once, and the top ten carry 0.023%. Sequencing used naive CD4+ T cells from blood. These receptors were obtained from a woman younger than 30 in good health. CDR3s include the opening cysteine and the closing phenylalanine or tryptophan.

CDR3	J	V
CASSFLQGGSSYEQYF	TRBJ2-7	TRBV28
CASSQGAAKNIQYF	TRBJ2-4	TRBV6-1
CASSLRGTGELFF	TRBJ2-2	TRBV7-3
CASSVESGQNTGELFF	TRBJ2-2	TRBV9
CASSWDQANYGYTF	TRBJ1-2	TRBV7-9
CASSVRGIYNEQFF	TRBJ2-1	TRBV28
CASSQDRGVNEKLFF	TRBJ1-4	TRBV4-2
CASSERWTSGHIQYF	TRBJ2-4	TRBV2
CASSPRLAGGETQYF	TRBJ2-5	TRBV4-3
CASSPRDGPPGANVLTF	TRBJ2-6	TRBV18
CASSQPGLAETQYF	TRBJ2-5	TRBV6-6
CASSRGEGLALRKQYF	TRBJ2-7	TRBV4-3
CASSPGKAEQYF	TRBJ2-7	TRBV6-5
CASRKTSGNGDTQYF	TRBJ2-3	TRBV2
CASSQAGVRETQYF	TRBJ2-5	TRBV4-1
CASSYSMRVNYGYTF	TRBJ1-2	TRBV6-5
CASSGTGVNIQYF	TRBJ2-4	TRBV6-5
CASSPTGSNQPQHF	TRBJ1-5	TRBV7-9
CASSRGPGNTEAFF	TRBJ1-1	TRBV4-1
CASSRGQGPYEQYF	.	TRBV11-2
CASSIWTSGRADEQFF	TRBJ2-1	TRBV7-8
CASSLLQTGTPLFYEQYF	TRBJ2-7	TRBV27
CASNPWGGISEAFF	TRBJ1-1	TRBV13
CASTSHRLVPGELFF	TRBJ2-2	TRBV28
CASTFGRGGTGELFF	TRBJ2-2	TRBV27
CASSVAGGPVGELFF	TRBJ2-2	TRBV9